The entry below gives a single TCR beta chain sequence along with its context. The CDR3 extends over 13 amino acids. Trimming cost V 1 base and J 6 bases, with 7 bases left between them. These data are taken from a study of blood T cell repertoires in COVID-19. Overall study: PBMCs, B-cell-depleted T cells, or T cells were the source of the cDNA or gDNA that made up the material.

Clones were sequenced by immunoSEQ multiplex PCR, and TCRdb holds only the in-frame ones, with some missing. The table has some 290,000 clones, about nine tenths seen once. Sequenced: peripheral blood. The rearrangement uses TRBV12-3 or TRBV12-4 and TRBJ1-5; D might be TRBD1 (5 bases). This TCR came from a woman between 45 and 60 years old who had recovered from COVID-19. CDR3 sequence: CASSLEQGQPQHF. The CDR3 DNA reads TGTGCCAGCAGTTTAGAGCAGGGTCAGCCCCAGCATTTT.